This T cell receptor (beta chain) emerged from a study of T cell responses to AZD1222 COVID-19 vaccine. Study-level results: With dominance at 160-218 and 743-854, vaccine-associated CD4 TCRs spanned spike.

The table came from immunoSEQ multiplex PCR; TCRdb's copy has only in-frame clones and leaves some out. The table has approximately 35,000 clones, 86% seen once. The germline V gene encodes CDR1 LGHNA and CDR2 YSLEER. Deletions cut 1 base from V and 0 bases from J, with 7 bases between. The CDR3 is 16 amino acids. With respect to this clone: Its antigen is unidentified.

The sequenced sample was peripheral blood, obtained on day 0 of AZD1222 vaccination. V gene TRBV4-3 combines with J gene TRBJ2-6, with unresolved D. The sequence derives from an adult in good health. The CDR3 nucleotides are TGCGCCAGCAGCCAAGGGGAATACTCTGGGGCCAACGTCCTGACTTTC. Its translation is CASSQGEYSGANVLTF.